These 2 T cell receptor beta chains originate from one sample sequenced in a study of blood T cell repertoires in COVID-19. TCRdb keeps only in-frame clones here, not all; method: immunoSEQ multiplex PCR. Of some 270,000 clones in the sample, 89% were seen once. Sequenced input: PBMCs or T cells enriched from blood (not recorded which). The receptor set was obtained from a woman between 40 and 55 years old who had recovered from COVID-19.

This chain connects TRBV2 to TRBJ1-5, with unresolved D. Per germline, CDR1 SNHLY and CDR2 FYNNEI. The CDR3 runs 12 residues. V lost 3 bases and J 6 bases, leaving 6 bases between the germline ends. The CDR3 sequence is CASSDRFQPQHF. The CDR3 bases are TGTGCCAGCAGTGACAGATTTCAGCCCCAGCATTTT.

This clone was seen more than once but under ten times. The rearrangement uses TRBV5-4 and TRBJ1-1, with TRBD1 as a possible D gene (5 bases). The CDR3 runs 15 residues. V lost 4 bases and J 3 bases, leaving 16 bases between the germline ends. Germline V lookup: CDR1 SGHNT, CDR2 YYREEE (reference sequence). In DNA, the CDR3 is TGTGCCAGCAGCAAAGCCGGGAGCAGGGACACTGAAGCTTTCTTT. Translated, it gives CASSKAGSRDTEAFF.